This T cell receptor (beta chain) was retrieved from a study of tissue T cells after allogeneic stem cell transplantation. A remark on this clone: Gene names and germline refer to mouse. The sequence runs out 1 residue before the end of the CDR3; the remainder is reconstructed from the germline J gene.

The method was immunoSEQ multiplex PCR; TCRdb's version includes in-frame clones alone and lacks a portion of them. The table includes 3,000 to 4,000 clones, 50% detected once. Time point given: mouse harvest day 14 after allogeneic transplant. Tail vein injection delivered 10^7 T-cell-depleted bone marrow cells and 10^6 splenic CD5+ T cells. The germline gives CDR1 NSHNY, CDR2 SYGAGN. V was trimmed by 3 bases and J by 1 base, leaving 7 bases between them. There are 13 residues in the CDR3. The TCR comes from a female BALB/c mouse given C57BL/6 T cells with graft-versus-host disease after an allogeneic hematopoietic cell transplant. The sequenced material came from gut tissue. The chain employs TRBV13-1 and TRBJ1-1; D is undetermined. CDR3 DNA (partial): TGTGCCAGCAGTGGTCAGGAAAACACAGAAGTCTTC. Translation gives CASSGQENTEVF. The entire CDR3 protein reads CASSGQENTEVFF.